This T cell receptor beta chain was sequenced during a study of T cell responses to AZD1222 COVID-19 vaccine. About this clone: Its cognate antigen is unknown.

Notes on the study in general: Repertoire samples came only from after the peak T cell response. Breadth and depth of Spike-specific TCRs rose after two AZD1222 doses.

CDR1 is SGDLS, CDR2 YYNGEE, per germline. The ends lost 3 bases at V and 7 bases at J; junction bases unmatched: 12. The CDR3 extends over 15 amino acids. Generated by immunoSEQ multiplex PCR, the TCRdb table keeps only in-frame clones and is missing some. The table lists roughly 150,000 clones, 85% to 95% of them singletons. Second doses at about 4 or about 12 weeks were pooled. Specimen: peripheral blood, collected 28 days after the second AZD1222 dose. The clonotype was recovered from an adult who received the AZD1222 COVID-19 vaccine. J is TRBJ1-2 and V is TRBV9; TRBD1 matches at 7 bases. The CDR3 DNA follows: TGTGCCAGCAGCGAAGAAAACAGGGGTTCCGCTGGCTACACCTTC. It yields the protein CASSEENRGSAGYTF.